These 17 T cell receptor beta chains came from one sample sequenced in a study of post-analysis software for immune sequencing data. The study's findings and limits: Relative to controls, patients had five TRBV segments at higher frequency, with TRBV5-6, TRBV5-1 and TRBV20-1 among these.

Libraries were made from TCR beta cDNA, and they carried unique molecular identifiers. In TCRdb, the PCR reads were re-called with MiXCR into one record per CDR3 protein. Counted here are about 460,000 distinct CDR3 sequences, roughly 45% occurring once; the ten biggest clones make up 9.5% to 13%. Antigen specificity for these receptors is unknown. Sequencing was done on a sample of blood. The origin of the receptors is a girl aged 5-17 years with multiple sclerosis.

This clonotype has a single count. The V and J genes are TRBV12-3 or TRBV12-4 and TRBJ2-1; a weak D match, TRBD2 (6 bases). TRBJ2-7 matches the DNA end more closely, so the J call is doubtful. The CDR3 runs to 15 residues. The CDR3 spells CASGTLGGAYNEQYF. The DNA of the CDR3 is TGTGCCAGCGGGACTCTCGGAGGGGCCTACAATGAGCAGTACTTC.

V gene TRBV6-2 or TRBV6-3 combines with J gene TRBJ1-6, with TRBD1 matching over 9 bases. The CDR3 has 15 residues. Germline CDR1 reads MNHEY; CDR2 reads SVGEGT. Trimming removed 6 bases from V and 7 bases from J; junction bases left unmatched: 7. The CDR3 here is CASRPRGTGNSPLHF. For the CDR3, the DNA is TGTGCCAGCAGACCCCGTGGGACAGGGAATTCACCCCTCCACTTT.

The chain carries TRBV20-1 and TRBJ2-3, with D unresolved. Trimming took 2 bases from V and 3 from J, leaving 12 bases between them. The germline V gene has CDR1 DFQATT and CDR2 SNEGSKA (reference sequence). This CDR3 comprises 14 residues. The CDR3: CSARPPGQTDTQYF. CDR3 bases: TGCAGTGCTAGACCTCCCGGGCAAACAGATACGCAGTATTTT.

The CDR3 loop is CASSISGARNYGYTF. The CDR3 nucleotides are TGTGCCAGCAGTATCTCAGGGGCCCGCAACTATGGCTACACCTTC. The chain links TRBV27 to TRBJ1-2; the D gene is possibly TRBD1 (6 bases). Between the trimmed V and J ends, which lost 5 bases and 2 bases, there was a span of 15 bases. The CDR3 length is 15 residues. The germline V gene has CDR1 MNHEY and CDR2 SMNVEV (reference sequence).

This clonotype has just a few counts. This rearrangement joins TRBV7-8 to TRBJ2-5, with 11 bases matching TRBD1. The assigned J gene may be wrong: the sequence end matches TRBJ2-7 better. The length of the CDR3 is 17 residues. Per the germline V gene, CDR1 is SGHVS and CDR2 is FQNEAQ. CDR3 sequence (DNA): TGTGCCAGCAGCTTACCCAACTCCGGGACAGGGGGTTACGAGCAGTACTTC. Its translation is CASSLPNSGTGGYEQYF.

CDR3 region: CASSPGTPSYEQYF. CDR3 nucleotides: TGTGCCAGCAGCCCCGGGACTCCCAGTTACGAGCAGTACTTC. The chain couples TRBV3-1 to TRBJ2-7; a possible D gene is TRBD2 (6 bases). The CDR3 is 14 amino acids. Germline lookup yields CDR1 LGHDT and CDR2 YNNKEL (reference sequence). Trimming took 4 bases from V and 4 from J, leaving 14 bases between them.

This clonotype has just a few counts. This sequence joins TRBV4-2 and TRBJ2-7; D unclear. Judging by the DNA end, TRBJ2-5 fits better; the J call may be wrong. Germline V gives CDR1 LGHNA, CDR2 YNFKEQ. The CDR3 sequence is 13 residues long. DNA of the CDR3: TGTGCCAGCAGCCCATTACGATCGGAGACCCAGTACTTC. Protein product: CASSPLRSETQYF.

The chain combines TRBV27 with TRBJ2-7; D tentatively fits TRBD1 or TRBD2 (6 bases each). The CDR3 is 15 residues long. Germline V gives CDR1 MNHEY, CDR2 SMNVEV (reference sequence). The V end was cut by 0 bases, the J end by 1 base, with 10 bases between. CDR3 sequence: CASSLSGGNSYEQYF. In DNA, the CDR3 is TGTGCCAGCAGTTTATCGGGGGGCAATTCCTACGAGCAGTACTTC.

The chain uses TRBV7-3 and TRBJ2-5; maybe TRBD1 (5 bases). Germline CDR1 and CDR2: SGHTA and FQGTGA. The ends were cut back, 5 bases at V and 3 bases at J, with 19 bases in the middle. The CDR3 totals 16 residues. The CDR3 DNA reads TGTGCCAGCAGCCCCCAAAGACTTTCAGGGAAAGAGACCCAGTACTTC. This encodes CASSPQRLSGKETQYF.

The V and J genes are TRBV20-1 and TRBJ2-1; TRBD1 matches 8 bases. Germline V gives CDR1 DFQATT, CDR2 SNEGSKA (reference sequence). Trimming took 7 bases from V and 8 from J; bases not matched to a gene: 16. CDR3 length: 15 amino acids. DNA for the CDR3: TGCAGTGTTCCCGGACAGGGCGGGTTCCACGATGAGCAGTTCTTC. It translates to CSVPGQGGFHDEQFF.

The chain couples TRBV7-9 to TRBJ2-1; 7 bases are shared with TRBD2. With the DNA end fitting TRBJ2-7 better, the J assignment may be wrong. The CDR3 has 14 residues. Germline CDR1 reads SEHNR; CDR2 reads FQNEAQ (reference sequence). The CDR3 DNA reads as TGTGCCAGCAGCTCCGGGAGGACCTACAATGAGCAGTACTTC. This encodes CASSSGRTYNEQYF.

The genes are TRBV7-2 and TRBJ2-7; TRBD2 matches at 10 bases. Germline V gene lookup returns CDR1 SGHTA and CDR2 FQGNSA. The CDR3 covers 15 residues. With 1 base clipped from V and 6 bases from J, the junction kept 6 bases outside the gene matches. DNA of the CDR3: TGTGCCAGCAGCTTAGACGCCCTAGCGGGAGCCGAGCAGTACTTC. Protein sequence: CASSLDALAGAEQYF. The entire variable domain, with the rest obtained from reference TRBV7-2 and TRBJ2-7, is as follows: GAGVSQSPSNKVTEKGKDVELRCDPISGHTALYWYRQSLGQGLEFLIYFQGNSAPDKSGLPSDRFSAERTGGSVSTLTIQRTQQEDSAVYLCASSLDALAGAEQYFGPGTRLTVT.

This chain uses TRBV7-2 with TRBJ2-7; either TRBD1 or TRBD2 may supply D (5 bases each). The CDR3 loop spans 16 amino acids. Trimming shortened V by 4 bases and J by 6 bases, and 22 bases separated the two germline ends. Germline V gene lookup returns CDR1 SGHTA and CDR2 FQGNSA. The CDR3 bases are TGTGCCAGCAGCTCGTCAGGGCTGAGCGGACGCACCGAGCAGTACTTC. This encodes CASSSSGLSGRTEQYF. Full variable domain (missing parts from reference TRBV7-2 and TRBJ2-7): GAGVSQSPSNKVTEKGKDVELRCDPISGHTALYWYRQSLGQGLEFLIYFQGNSAPDKSGLPSDRFSAERTGGSVSTLTIQRTQQEDSAVYLCASSSSGLSGRTEQYFGPGTRLTVT.

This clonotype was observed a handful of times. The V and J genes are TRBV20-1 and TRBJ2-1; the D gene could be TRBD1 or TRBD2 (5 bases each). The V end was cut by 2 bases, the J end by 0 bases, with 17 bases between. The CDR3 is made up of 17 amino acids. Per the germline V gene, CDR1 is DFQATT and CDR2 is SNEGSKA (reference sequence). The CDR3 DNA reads TGCAGTGCTAGATCCCCCGGGAAAGGGGCCTCCTACAATGAGCAGTTCTTC. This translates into CSARSPGKGASYNEQFF.

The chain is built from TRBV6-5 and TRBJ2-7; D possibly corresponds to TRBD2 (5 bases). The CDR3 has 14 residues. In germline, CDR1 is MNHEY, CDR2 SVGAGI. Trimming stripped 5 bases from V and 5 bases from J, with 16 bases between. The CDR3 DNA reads TGTGCCAGCAGTGTACTAGGCAGAGGCGACGAGCAGTACTTC. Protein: CASSVLGRGDEQYF.

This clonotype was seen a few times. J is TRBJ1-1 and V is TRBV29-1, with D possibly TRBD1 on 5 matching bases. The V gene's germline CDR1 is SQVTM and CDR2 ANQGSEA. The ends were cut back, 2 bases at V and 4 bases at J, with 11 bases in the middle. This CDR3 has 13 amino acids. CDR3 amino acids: CSVERGGGTEAFF. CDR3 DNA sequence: TGCAGCGTTGAACGAGGCGGGGGCACTGAAGCTTTCTTT.

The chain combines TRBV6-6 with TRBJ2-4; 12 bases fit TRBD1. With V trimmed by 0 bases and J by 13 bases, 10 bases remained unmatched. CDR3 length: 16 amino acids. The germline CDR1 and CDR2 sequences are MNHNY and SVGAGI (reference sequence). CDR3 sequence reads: CASSYSNWDRGPEQYF. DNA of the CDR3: TGTGCCAGCAGTTACTCGAATTGGGACAGGGGGCCTGAGCAGTACTTC.